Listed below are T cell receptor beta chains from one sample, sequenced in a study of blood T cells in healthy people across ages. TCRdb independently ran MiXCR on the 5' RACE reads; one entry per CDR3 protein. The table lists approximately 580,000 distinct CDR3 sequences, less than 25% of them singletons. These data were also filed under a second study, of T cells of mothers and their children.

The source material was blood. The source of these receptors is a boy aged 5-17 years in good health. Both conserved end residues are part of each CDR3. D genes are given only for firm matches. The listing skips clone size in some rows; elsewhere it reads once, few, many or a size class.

CDR3: CASRPAADSPLHF; DNA: TGCGCCAGCAGACCGGCCGCGGATTCACCCCTCCACTTT; J: TRBJ1-6; V: TRBV5-1; size: .; D: .
CDR3: CSAPGTGVSYEQYF; DNA: TGCAGTGCTCCTGGGACAGGGGTCTCCTACGAGCAGTACTTC; J: TRBJ2-7; V: TRBV20-1; size: .; D: TRBD1
CDR3: CASTTWRIYEQYF; DNA: TGTGCCAGCACCACCTGGAGGATCTACGAGCAGTACTTC; J: TRBJ2-7; V: TRBV12-3/TRBV12-4; size: .; D: .
CDR3: CSARDRVTNIQYF; DNA: TGCAGTGCTAGGGACAGGGTAACAAACATTCAGTACTTC; J: TRBJ2-4; V: TRBV20-1; size: few; D: TRBD1
CDR3: CASSQDRGGDHGYTF; DNA: TGTGCCAGCAGCCAAGACAGGGGTGGGGACCATGGCTACACCTTC; J: TRBJ1-2; V: TRBV3-1; size: .; D: .
CDR3: CASSLVRDANEQFF; DNA: TGTGCCAGCAGCTTAGTCAGGGACGCCAATGAGCAGTTCTTC; J: TRBJ2-1; V: TRBV7-2; size: .; D: .
CDR3: CASSQDITYDSYEQYF; DNA: TGTGCCAGCAGCCAAGATATTACGTATGACTCCTACGAGCAGTACTTC; J: TRBJ2-7; V: TRBV4-2; size: few; D: .
CDR3: CASTDLGGSYEQYF; DNA: TGCGCCAGTACCGACCTAGGGGGGTCCTACGAGCAGTACTTC; J: TRBJ2-7; V: TRBV5-1; size: .; D: .
CDR3: CASSLTPGQARHEQYF; DNA: TGTGCCAGCAGCTTAACGCCCGGGCAGGCTAGGCACGAGCAGTACTTC; J: TRBJ2-7; V: TRBV7-3; size: .; D: .
CDR3: CASSEVLLWGQTKGKQFF; DNA: TGTGCCAGCAGTGAAGTTTTACTATGGGGGCAAACAAAGGGTAAGCAGTTCTTC; J: TRBJ2-1; V: TRBV6-1; size: .; D: .
CDR3: CASNEGGVGEQFF; DNA: TGTGCCAGTAACGAGGGTGGGGTTGGCGAGCAGTTCTTC; J: TRBJ2-1; V: TRBV19; size: .; D: .
CDR3: CASSLSGGVDNQPQHF; DNA: TGTGCCAGCAGTTTATCGGGGGGAGTTGACAATCAGCCCCAGCATTTT; J: TRBJ1-5; V: TRBV28; size: .; D: .
CDR3: CSARSRGGSGANVLTF; DNA: TGCAGTGCTAGATCGCGGGGGGGCTCTGGGGCCAACGTCCTGACTTTC; J: TRBJ2-6; V: TRBV20-1; size: few; D: TRBD2
CDR3: CSVNRMGTGAYNEQFF; DNA: TGCAGCGTAAACAGGATGGGGACAGGGGCGTACAATGAGCAGTTCTTC; J: TRBJ2-1; V: TRBV29-1; size: .; D: TRBD1
CDR3: CASSPRGGQTGELFF; DNA: TGTGCCAGCAGTCCCCGAGGGGGCCAAACCGGGGAGCTGTTTTTT; J: TRBJ2-2; V: TRBV12-3/TRBV12-4; size: .; D: TRBD1
CDR3: CASSIRSWRDSGYEQYF; DNA: TGTGCCAGCAGTATAAGGTCCTGGAGGGACAGCGGCTACGAGCAGTACTTC; J: TRBJ2-7; V: TRBV28; size: .; D: .
CDR3: CASSLRTESYNSPLHF; DNA: TGTGCCAGCAGTTTGCGCACAGAGTCGTATAATTCACCCCTCCACTTT; J: TRBJ1-6; V: TRBV12-3/TRBV12-4; size: .; D: .
CDR3: CASSLETGHQETQYF; DNA: TGTGCCAGCAGCTTAGAGACAGGCCATCAAGAGACCCAGTACTTC; J: TRBJ2-5; V: TRBV11-2; size: .; D: .
CDR3: CSAGGGTDTQYF; DNA: TGCAGCGCGGGGGGAGGCACAGATACGCAGTATTTT; J: TRBJ2-3; V: TRBV29-1; size: .; D: TRBD2
CDR3: CASSDLRGEKLFF; DNA: TGTGCCAGCAGTGATCTCCGAGGTGAAAAACTGTTTTTT; J: TRBJ1-4; V: TRBV2; size: few; D: .
CDR3: CASRSTEDTQYF; DNA: TGTGCCAGCAGATCGACGGAAGATACGCAGTATTTT; J: TRBJ2-3; V: TRBV12-3/TRBV12-4; size: .; D: .
CDR3: CASSFGGGDYNEQFF; DNA: TGTGCCAGCAGCTTCGGGGGAGGAGACTACAATGAGCAGTTCTTC; J: TRBJ2-1; V: TRBV7-3; size: .; D: .
CDR3: CASSPVGNTDTQYF; DNA: TGTGCTAGCAGCCCCGTAGGGAACACAGATACGCAGTATTTT; J: TRBJ2-3; V: TRBV7-7; size: .; D: .
CDR3: CASGGQGGTGELFF; DNA: TGTGCCAGCGGCGGACAGGGAGGAACCGGGGAGCTGTTTTTT; J: TRBJ2-2; V: TRBV6-6; size: few; D: TRBD1
CDR3: CASSVTPGTGVLNTEAFF; DNA: TGTGCCAGCAGCGTGACCCCCGGGACAGGTGTATTGAACACTGAAGCTTTCTTT; J: TRBJ1-1; V: TRBV9; size: few; D: TRBD1
CDR3: CASSDRTGGSQPQHF; DNA: TGTGCCAGCAGTGATCGGACAGGAGGTAGTCAGCCCCAGCATTTT; J: TRBJ1-5; V: TRBV6-1; size: many; D: TRBD1